This TCR beta chain was sequenced for a study of blood T cell repertoires in COVID-19. Germline V CDR1 and CDR2: SGDLS, YYNGEE. This CDR3 has 12 residues. Trimming stripped 0 bases from V and 7 bases from J, with 8 bases between. Generated by immunoSEQ multiplex PCR, the TCRdb table keeps only in-frame clones and is missing some. Found here are under 250,000 clones, more than 70% of them singletons; the top ten hold about 8.9%. The chain recombines TRBV9 with TRBJ2-7; D possibly corresponds to TRBD2 (5 bases). Sequenced input: peripheral blood. This TCR derives from a woman aged 45-59 years with acute or convalescent COVID-19. Here the CDR3 DNA reads TGTGCCAGCAGCGTAGATGGGAGTGAGCAGTACTTC. It specifies CASSVDGSEQYF.